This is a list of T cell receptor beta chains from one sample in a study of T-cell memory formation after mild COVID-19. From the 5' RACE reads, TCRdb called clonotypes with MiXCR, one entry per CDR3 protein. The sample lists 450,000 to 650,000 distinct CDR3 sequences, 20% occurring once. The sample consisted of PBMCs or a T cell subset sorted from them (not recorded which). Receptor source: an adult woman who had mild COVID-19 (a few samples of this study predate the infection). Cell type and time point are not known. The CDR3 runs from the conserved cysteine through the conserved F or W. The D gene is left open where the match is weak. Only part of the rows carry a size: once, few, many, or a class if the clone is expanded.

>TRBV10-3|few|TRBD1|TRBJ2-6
TGTGCCATCAGAGGTGTGACAGGGACGGGGGCCAACGTCCTGACTTTC
CAIRGVTGTGANVLTF
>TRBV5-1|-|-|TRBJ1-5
TGCGCCAGCAGCTTGGACGCCAGACCCCATCAGCCCCAGCATTTT
CASSLDARPHQPQHF
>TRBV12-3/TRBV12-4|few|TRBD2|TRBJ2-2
TGTGCCAGCAGTCTCGGGACTAGCGGCTACACCGGGGAGCTGTTTTTT
CASSLGTSGYTGELFF
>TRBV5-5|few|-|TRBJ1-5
TGTGCCAGCAGCTTGGGACACGAACTTCAGCCCCAGCATTTT
CASSLGHELQPQHF
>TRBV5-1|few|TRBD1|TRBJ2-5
TGCGCCAGCAGCTCGGGACAGGGTGGGACCCAGTACTTC
CASSSGQGGTQYF
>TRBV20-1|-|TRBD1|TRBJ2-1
TGCAGTGCCCTCGGGGACAGAGGGGCTAATGAGCAGTTCTTC
CSALGDRGANEQFF
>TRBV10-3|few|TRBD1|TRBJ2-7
TGTGCCATCGGAACAGGGGATGGGTACGAGCAGTACTTC
CAIGTGDGYEQYF
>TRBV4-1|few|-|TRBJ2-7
TGCGCCAGCAGCCAAGAGGACAGTTCGGCCTACGAGCAGTACTTC
CASSQEDSSAYEQYF
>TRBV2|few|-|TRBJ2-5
TGTGCCAGCAGTACCTTGGGATTTCAAGAGACCCAGTACTTC
CASSTLGFQETQYF
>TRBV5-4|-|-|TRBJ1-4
TGTGCCAGCAGCCCCCGGGGGGGGGGTAATGAAAAACTGTTTTTT
CASSPRGGGNEKLFF
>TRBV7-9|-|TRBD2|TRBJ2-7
TGTGCCAGCAGCTTTCTAGCGGGAGGCGAGCAGTACTTC
CASSFLAGGEQYF
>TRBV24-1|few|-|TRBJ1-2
TGTGCCACCAGTGATTCCACAGGGTATGGCTACACCTTC
CATSDSTGYGYTF
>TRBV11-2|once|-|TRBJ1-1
TGTGCCAGCAGATTCGCCACAGGAAGGAGTACTGAAGCTTTCTTT
CASRFATGRSTEAFF
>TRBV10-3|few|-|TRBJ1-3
TGTGCCATCAGTGAGACAGGGAGGAACACCATATATTTT
CAISETGRNTIYF
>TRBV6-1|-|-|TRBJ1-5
TGTGCCAGCAGGATCATCCACGAGGGTTGGCAGCCCCAGCATTTT
CASRIIHEGWQPQHF
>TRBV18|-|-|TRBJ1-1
TGTGCCAGCTCACCACGGGCGGTTAAGGTGGACACTGAAGCTTTCTTT
CASSPRAVKVDTEAFF
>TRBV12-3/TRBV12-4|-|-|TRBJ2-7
TGTGCCAGCAGTTTAGGGTTAGAGCAGTACTTC
CASSLGLEQYF
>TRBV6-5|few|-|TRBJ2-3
TGTGCCAGCAGTTACTCGGGGCCCTCCACAGATACGCAGTATTTT
CASSYSGPSTDTQYF
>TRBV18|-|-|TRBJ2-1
TGTGCCAGCTCACCGTCAAGAGACCTAATCTACAATGAGCAGTTCTTC
CASSPSRDLIYNEQFF
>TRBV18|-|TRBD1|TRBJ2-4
TGTGCCAGCTCACCACAGGGGACAGGGCCAGCCAAAAACATTCAGTACTTC
CASSPQGTGPAKNIQYF
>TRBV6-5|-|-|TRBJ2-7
TGTGCCAGCAGGGCGGGGGCAGTTACCTACGAGCAGTACTTC
CASRAGAVTYEQYF
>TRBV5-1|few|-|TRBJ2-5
TGCGCCAGCAGCCTCAAAAGGGGGGCAAGAGAGACCCAGTACTTC
CASSLKRGARETQYF
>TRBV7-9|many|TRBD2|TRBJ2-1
TGTGCCAGCAGCTTACTCCCGGGGCAAGCGGGAGTACCTGAGCAGTTCTTC
CASSLLPGQAGVPEQFF
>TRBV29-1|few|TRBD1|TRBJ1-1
TGCAGCGGGGCAGGGGGGAACACTGAAGCTTTCTTT
CSGAGGNTEAFF
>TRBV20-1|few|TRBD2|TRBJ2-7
TGCAGTGCTAGCGGCGGGAGCTCCTACGAGCAGTACTTC
CSASGGSSYEQYF
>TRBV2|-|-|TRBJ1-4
TGTGCCAGCAGTAACAGGGTAACTAATGAAAAACTGTTTTTT
CASSNRVTNEKLFF